Listed below are T cell receptor beta chains from one sample, sequenced in a study of cytomegalovirus exposure and HLA in healthy donors. TCRdb keeps only in-frame clones here, not all; method: immunoSEQ multiplex PCR. The table for this sample gives 95,000 to 150,000 clones. The specimen was PBMCs. All receptors come from a man between 18 and 29 years old in good health and CMV-seronegative. The CDR3 runs from the conserved cysteine through the conserved F or W. A D gene is named only where the DNA matches it firmly.

V gene,D gene,J gene,CDR3 protein,CDR3 DNA
TRBV6-5,TRBD2,TRBJ2-7,CASRETGTNEQYF,TGTGCCAGCAGAGAAACCGGGACTAACGAGCAGTACTTC
TRBV4-1,TRBD1,TRBJ1-1,CASSQGQGGNTEAFF,TGCGCCAGCAGCCAAGGACAGGGGGGCAACACTGAAGCTTTCTTT
TRBV5-4,.,TRBJ1-2,CASSLSQGLNGYTF,TGTGCCAGCAGTCTCTCCCAGGGTCTAAATGGCTACACCTTC
TRBV11-2,.,TRBJ2-7,CASSHEQSSAYEQYF,TGTGCCAGCAGCCACGAACAGTCATCAGCCTACGAGCAGTACTTC
TRBV2,TRBD1,TRBJ2-1,CASSSLIGGWGFYNEQFF,TGTGCCAGCAGTAGTTTAATAGGGGGCTGGGGTTTCTACAATGAGCAGTTCTTC
TRBV11-2,TRBD2,TRBJ2-3,CASSLGGRAGTDTQYF,TGTGCCAGCAGCTTAGGTGGGAGGGCTGGCACAGATACGCAGTATTTT
TRBV30,TRBD2,TRBJ2-3,CACTNRGGLDTQYF,TGTGCCTGTACCAACCGGGGGGGCCTGGATACGCAGTATTTT
TRBV5-1,.,TRBJ2-7,CASSPGGSYEQYF,TGCGCCAGCAGCCCCGGGGGATCCTACGAGCAGTACTTC
TRBV4-1,.,TRBJ1-2,CASSQDNYGMENGYTF,TGCGCCAGCAGCCAAGATAACTACGGGATGGAGAATGGCTACACCTTC
TRBV6-1,.,TRBJ1-4,CASSERGTNEKLFF,TGTGCCAGCAGTGAAAGGGGAACTAATGAAAAACTGTTTTTT
TRBV6-5,TRBD1,TRBJ2-7,CASSSLDRANDEQYF,TGTGCCAGCAGTTCCCTAGACAGGGCAAACGACGAGCAGTACTTC
TRBV10-2,.,TRBJ1-5,CASSGGPNQPQHF,TGCGCCAGCAGTGGGGGGCCCAATCAGCCCCAGCATTTT
TRBV10-3,TRBD2,TRBJ2-1,CAISAGAGASYNEQFF,TGTGCCATCAGCGCTGGGGCGGGAGCTTCCTACAATGAGCAGTTCTTC
TRBV5-1,TRBD2,TRBJ2-5,CASSDAGGGETQYF,TGCGCCAGCAGCGATGCGGGGGGGGGAGAGACCCAGTACTTC
TRBV5-6,.,TRBJ2-5,CAIRSGEETQYF,TGTGCCATAAGGTCAGGGGAAGAGACCCAGTACTTC
TRBV9,TRBD1,TRBJ1-1,CASSKTGWETEAFF,TGTGCCAGCAGCAAGACAGGGTGGGAGACTGAAGCTTTCTTT
TRBV7-2,TRBD2,TRBJ2-5,CASTRTSGRYEETQYF,TGTGCCAGCACCCGGACTAGCGGGAGATACGAAGAGACCCAGTACTTC
TRBV7-6,.,TRBJ2-7,CASSLNLEYYEQYF,TGTGCCAGCAGCTTAAATTTGGAGTATTACGAGCAGTACTTC
TRBV15,.,TRBJ1-4,CATSRPAGKKLFF,TGTGCCACCAGCAGACCAGCGGGTAAAAAACTGTTTTTT
TRBV5-5,.,TRBJ2-7,CASSLEISKIYEQYF,TGTGCCAGCAGCTTAGAGATTTCCAAGATCTACGAGCAGTACTTC
TRBV30,TRBD1,TRBJ1-5,CAWSSRVGTGSNQPQHF,TGTGCCTGGAGCTCACGAGTGGGGACAGGGTCGAATCAGCCCCAGCATTTT
TRBV19,TRBD2,TRBJ2-7,CASSMTGTIGQYF,TGTGCCAGTAGTATGACCGGGACTATCGGGCAGTACTTC
TRBV9,TRBD1,TRBJ1-4,CASSVEGQGATNEKLFF,TGTGCCAGCAGCGTAGAAGGACAGGGGGCAACTAATGAAAAACTGTTTTTT
TRBV2,.,TRBJ2-5,CATTGHEGQETQYF,TGTGCCACCACGGGACATGAGGGCCAAGAGACCCAGTACTTC
TRBV14,.,TRBJ1-4,CASSQDVWATNEKLFF,TGTGCCAGCAGCCAAGATGTTTGGGCCACTAATGAAAAACTGTTTTTT
TRBV18,TRBD1,TRBJ2-1,CASSPLNRGLGNEQFF,TGTGCCAGCTCACCGCTTAACAGGGGGCTGGGCAATGAGCAGTTCTTC
TRBV18,.,TRBJ1-1,CASSPYPRVESTEAFF,TGTGCCAGCTCACCCTATCCCAGGGTAGAGAGCACTGAAGCTTTCTTT
TRBV2,.,TRBJ2-2,CASSEDRGGTGELFF,TGTGCCAGCAGTGAGGATAGGGGGGGCACCGGGGAGCTGTTTTTT
TRBV5-1,.,TRBJ2-3,CASSLGDRDANTQYF,TGCGCCAGCAGCTTGGGAGACAGAGACGCGAATACGCAGTATTTT
TRBV19,TRBD1,TRBJ1-2,CASSMSTGTVYGYTF,TGTGCCAGTAGTATGTCAACCGGGACAGTCTATGGCTACACCTTC
TRBV19,TRBD1,TRBJ1-2,CASNRGGSYTF,TGTGCCAGTAACAGGGGTGGCAGCTACACCTTC
TRBV5-6,TRBD2,TRBJ2-3,CASSLVWGGADTQYF,TGTGCCAGCAGCTTGGTGTGGGGGGGGGCAGATACGCAGTATTTT
TRBV7-2,.,TRBJ1-1,CASSSRGNTEAFF,TGTGCCAGCAGCTCCAGGGGAAACACTGAAGCTTTCTTT
TRBV5-4,.,TRBJ2-3,CASDIGGSGSDTQYF,TGTGCCAGCGATATTGGGGGGAGTGGGTCAGATACGCAGTATTTT
TRBV5-6,TRBD1,TRBJ2-7,CASSWGDRGSYEQYF,TGTGCCAGCAGCTGGGGGGACAGGGGGTCCTACGAGCAGTACTTC
TRBV19,.,TRBJ1-4,CASSIQGTTNEKLFF,TGTGCCAGTAGTATACAGGGCACAACTAATGAAAAACTGTTTTTT
TRBV30,TRBD1,TRBJ1-2,CAWSGTGRLLGGYTF,TGTGCCTGGAGTGGGACAGGTCGACTTCTGGGTGGCTACACCTTC
TRBV5-4,.,TRBJ1-2,CASSLPNVYGYTF,TGTGCCAGCAGCCTACCGAACGTGTATGGCTACACCTTC
TRBV28,TRBD1,TRBJ1-5,CASSLYFRGQGGVDSNQPQHF,TGTGCCAGCAGTTTATATTTTCGGGGACAGGGGGGGGTAGATAGCAATCAGCCCCAGCATTTT
TRBV7-6,.,TRBJ1-5,CASSLGGREQPQHF,TGTGCCAGCAGCTTGGGGGGACGAGAACAGCCCCAGCATTTT
TRBV5-6,TRBD2,TRBJ2-7,CASSYGGVGDLAQYF,TGTGCCAGCAGCTATGGGGGGGTGGGGGACTTGGCGCAGTACTTC
TRBV10-1,TRBD2,TRBJ2-3,CASSESNRLAGFGDTQYF,TGCGCCAGCAGTGAGTCGAATAGGCTAGCGGGATTCGGGGATACGCAGTATTTT
TRBV7-9,.,TRBJ1-1,CASSFFTGSDTEAFF,TGTGCCAGCAGCTTTTTTACAGGGAGTGACACTGAAGCTTTCTTT
TRBV2,.,TRBJ1-6,CASSDGGERQPPSPLHF,TGTGCCAGCAGTGATGGGGGGGAGAGACAGCCTCCTTCACCCCTCCACTTT